This TCR beta chain was retrieved from a study of prognosis after radiotherapy for stage I lung cancer. The CDR3 is 12 amino acids. Germline V CDR1 and CDR2: LNHDA, SQIVND (reference sequence). Using two-round multiplex PCR, the authors amplified TCR beta CDR3 from genomic DNA. Individual primers that were specific to each TRBV and TRBJ gene served in first-round PCR. TCRdb redid the calling of the multiplex PCR reads with MiXCR, one entry per CDR3 protein. The sample records around 19,000 distinct CDR3 sequences, around 55% being singletons. Comments on this clonotype: Lacking the conserved final phenylalanine or tryptophan, this CDR3 likely reflects a read error.

The V gene is TRBV19, the J gene TRBJ2-5; 9 bases match TRBD1. The sequences come from PBMCs, collected before or after stereotactic body radiation therapy (not recorded which). The clonotype originates from a donor aged 50 or older with non-small cell lung cancer. CDR3 coding DNA: TGTGCAAGTAGTGGGACAGGGGAGACCCAGTACTTA. Its protein is CASSGTGETQYL.